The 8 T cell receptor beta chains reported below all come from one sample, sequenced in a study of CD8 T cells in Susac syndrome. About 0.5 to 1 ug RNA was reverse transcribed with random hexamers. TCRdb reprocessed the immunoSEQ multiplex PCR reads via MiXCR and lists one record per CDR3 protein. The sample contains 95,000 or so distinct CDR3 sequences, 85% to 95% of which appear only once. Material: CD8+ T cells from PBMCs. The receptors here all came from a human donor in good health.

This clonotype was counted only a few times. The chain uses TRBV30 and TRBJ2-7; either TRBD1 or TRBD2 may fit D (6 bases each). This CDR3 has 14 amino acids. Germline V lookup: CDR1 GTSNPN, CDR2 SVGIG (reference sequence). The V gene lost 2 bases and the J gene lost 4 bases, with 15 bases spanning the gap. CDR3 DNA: TGTGCCTGGAGTTGGGGGGCCGCACTTTACGAGCAGTACTTC. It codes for CAWSWGAALYEQYF.

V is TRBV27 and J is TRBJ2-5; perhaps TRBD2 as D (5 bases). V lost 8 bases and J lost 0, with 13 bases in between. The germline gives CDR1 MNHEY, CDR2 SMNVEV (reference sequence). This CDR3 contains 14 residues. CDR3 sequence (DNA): TGTGCCAGCTCACAAGGAGGTAACCAAGAGACCCAGTACTTC. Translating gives CASSQGGNQETQYF.

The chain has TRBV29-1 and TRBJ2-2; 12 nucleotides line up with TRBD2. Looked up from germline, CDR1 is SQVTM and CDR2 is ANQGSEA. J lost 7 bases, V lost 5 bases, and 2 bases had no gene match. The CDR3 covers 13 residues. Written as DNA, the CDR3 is TGCAGCGTTATGGGACTAGCGGGCGGGGAGCTGTTTTTT. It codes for CSVMGLAGGELFF.

The CDR3 DNA follows: TGCGCCAGCAGCTTGGAGAGCGGGGGGATCGACGAGCAGTACTTC. Its translation: CASSLESGGIDEQYF. V usage is TRBV5-1 and J usage is TRBJ2-7, with 9 positions matching TRBD2. CDR3 length: 15 residues. Germline loops: CDR1 SGHRS, CDR2 YFSETQ. Unmatched junction bases numbered 6, after V lost 0 bases and J lost 5 bases. Combining the CDR3 with reference TRBV5-1 and TRBJ2-7 gives the whole variable domain KAGVTQTPRYLIKTRGQQVTLSCSPISGHRSVSWYQQTPGQGLQFLFEYFSETQRNKGNFPGRFSGRQFSNSRSEMNVSTLELGDSALYLCASSLESGGIDEQYFGPGTRLTVT.

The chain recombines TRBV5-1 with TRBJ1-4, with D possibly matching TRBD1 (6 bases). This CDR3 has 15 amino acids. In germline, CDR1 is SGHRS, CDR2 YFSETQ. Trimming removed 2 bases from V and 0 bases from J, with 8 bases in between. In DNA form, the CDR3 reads TGCGCCAGCAGCTTCTACAGGGCAACTAATGAAAAACTGTTTTTT. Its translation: CASSFYRATNEKLFF.

In DNA, the CDR3 is TGCAGCGTCAGGGACGCCCTAACTGAAAAACTGTTTTTT. This gives the protein CSVRDALTEKLFF. The V call is TRBV29-1, the J call TRBJ1-4; maybe TRBD1 (5 bases). V was clipped by 6 bases and J by 7 bases, with 15 bases between them. CDR1 and CDR2 from the germline V gene are SQVTM and ANQGSEA. This CDR3 contains 13 residues.

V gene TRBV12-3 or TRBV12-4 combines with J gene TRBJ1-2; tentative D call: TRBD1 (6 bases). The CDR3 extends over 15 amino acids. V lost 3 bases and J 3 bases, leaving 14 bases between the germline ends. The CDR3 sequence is CASSFSPGDHYGYTF. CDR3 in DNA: TGTGCCAGCAGTTTCTCCCCAGGGGATCACTATGGCTACACCTTC.

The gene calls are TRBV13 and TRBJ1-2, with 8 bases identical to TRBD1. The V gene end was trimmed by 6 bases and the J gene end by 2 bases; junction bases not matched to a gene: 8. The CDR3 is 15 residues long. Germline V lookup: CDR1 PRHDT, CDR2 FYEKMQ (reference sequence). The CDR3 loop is CASRSPGGSNYGYTF. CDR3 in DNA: TGTGCCAGCAGGTCCCCAGGGGGCTCAAACTATGGCTACACCTTC.